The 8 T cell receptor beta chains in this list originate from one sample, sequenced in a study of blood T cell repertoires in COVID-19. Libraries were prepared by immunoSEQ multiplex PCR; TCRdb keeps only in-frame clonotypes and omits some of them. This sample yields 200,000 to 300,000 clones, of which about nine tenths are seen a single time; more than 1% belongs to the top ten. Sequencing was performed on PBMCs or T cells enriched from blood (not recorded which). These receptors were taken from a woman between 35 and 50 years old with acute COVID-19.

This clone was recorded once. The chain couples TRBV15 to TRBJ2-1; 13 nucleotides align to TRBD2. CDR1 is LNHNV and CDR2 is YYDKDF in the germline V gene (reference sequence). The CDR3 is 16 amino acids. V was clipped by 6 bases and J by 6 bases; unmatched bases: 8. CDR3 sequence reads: CATRNPGLAGSNEQFF. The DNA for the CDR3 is TGTGCCACCAGGAATCCGGGACTAGCGGGGAGCAATGAGCAGTTCTTC.

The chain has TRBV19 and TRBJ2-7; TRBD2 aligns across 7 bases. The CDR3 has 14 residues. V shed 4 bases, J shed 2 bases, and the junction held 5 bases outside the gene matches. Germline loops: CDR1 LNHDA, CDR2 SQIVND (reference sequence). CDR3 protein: CASSSRDYTYEQYF. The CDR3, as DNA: TGTGCCAGTAGTAGCCGGGACTACACCTACGAGCAGTACTTC.

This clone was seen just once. CDR3: CASSSPGGGHHEKLFF. For the CDR3, the DNA is TGTGCCAGCAGTTCTCCCGGGGGAGGGCACCATGAAAAACTGTTTTTT. The J gene is TRBJ1-4, the V gene TRBV28; D is perhaps TRBD1 (5 bases). In germline, CDR1 is MDHEN, CDR2 SYDVKM. V lost 4 bases and J 6 bases, leaving 18 bases between the germline ends. The CDR3 loop spans 16 amino acids. Looking up the rest from reference TRBV28 and TRBJ1-4 gives the full variable domain: DVKVTQSSRYLVKRTGEKVFLECVQDMDHENMFWYRQDPGLGLRLIYFSYDVKMKEKGDIPEGYSVSREKKERFSLILESASTNQTSMYLCASSSPGGGHHEKLFFGSGTQLSVL.

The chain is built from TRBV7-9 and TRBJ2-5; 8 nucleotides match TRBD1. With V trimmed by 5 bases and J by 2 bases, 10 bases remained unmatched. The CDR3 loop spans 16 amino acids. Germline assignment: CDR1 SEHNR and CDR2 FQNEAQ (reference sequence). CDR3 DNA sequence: TGTGCCAGCAGCCGTGCATCAGGGGGCCCGCAAGAGACCCAGTACTTC. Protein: CASSRASGGPQETQYF.

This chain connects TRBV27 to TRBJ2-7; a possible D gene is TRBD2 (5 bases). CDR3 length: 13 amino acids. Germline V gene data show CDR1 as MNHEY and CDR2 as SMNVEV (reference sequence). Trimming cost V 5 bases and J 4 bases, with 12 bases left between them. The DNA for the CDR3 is TGTGCCAGCAGTCTGTACGCGGGTTACGAGCAGTACGTC. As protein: CASSLYAGYEQYV.

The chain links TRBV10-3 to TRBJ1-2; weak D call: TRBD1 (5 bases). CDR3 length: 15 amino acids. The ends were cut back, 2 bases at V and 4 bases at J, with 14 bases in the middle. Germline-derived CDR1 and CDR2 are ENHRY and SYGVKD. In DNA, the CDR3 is TGTGCCATCAGTGAGGGGGAGGGGCGCCTCTATGGCTACACCTTC. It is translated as CAISEGEGRLYGYTF.

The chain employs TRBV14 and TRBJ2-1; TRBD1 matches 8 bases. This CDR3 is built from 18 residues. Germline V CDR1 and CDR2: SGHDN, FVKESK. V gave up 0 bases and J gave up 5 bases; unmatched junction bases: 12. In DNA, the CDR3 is TGTGCCAGCAGCCAAGAAGAGGATCGACAGGGGTTGCACAATGAGCAGTTCTTC. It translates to CASSQEEDRQGLHNEQFF.

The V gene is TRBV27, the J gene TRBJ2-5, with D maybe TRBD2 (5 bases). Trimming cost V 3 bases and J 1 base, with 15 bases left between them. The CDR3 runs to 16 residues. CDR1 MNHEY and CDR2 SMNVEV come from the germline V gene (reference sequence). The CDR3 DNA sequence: TGTGCCAGCAGTTTCCGGCCAACCCGGGGCCAAGAGACCCAGTACTTC. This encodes CASSFRPTRGQETQYF.